Shown below are 28 T cell receptor beta chains from a single sample sequenced in a study of neurological immune-mediated disorders. TCRdb called the 5' RACE reads again in MiXCR, with one record for every CDR3 protein. The table lists approximately 50,000 distinct CDR3 sequences, around 4% of them singletons. The specimen sequenced was PBMCs. These TCRs come from a man aged 30 to 45 with multiple sclerosis.

The sample holds a few counts of this clonotype. The chain combines TRBV7-8 with TRBJ1-2; a weak D match, TRBD1 (6 bases). V was pared by 4 bases and J by 2 bases, with 14 bases between. Germline loops: CDR1 SGHVS, CDR2 FQNEAQ. The CDR3 is 15 residues long. The CDR3 sequence is CASSSGQFRNYGYTF. The DNA for the CDR3 is TGTGCCAGCAGCTCCGGACAGTTCCGCAACTATGGCTACACCTTC.

The sample holds many counts of this clonotype. The V call is TRBV29-1, the J call TRBJ1-1; no definite D call. The CDR3 totals 12 residues. CDR1 is SQVTM, CDR2 ANQGSEA, per germline. Trimming stripped 6 bases from V and 7 bases from J, with 15 bases between. The CDR3 DNA reads as TGCAGCGTGAGTAGGGTCACGGGTGAAGCTTTCTTT. This codes for CSVSRVTGEAFF.

This clonotype was seen ten or more times. The V gene is TRBV5-1, the J gene TRBJ1-2, with TRBD1 matching over 7 bases. There are 15 residues in the CDR3. V lost 0 bases to trimming and J lost 5 bases; unmatched junction nucleotides: 7. CDR1 SGHRS and CDR2 YFSETQ come from the germline V gene. The CDR3 nucleotides are TGCGCCAGCAGCTTGGCTCAGGGGGAAACTTATGGCTACACCTTC. Amino acids: CASSLAQGETYGYTF.

This clonotype occurred many times. The chain employs TRBV10-2 and TRBJ1-2; D may be TRBD1 (5 bases). Germline CDR1 and CDR2: WSHSY and SAAADI. Trimming took off 4 bases at V and 6 bases at J, with 12 bases between the two ends. This CDR3 comprises 13 residues. The CDR3, as DNA: TGCGCCAGCAGTGGCCCGGGGGAAGATGGCTACACCTTC. It is translated as CASSGPGEDGYTF.

This clonotype was observed at least ten times. The chain carries TRBV20-1 and TRBJ2-3, with TRBD2 matching 9 bases. This CDR3 is 15 amino acids long. Trimming removed 4 bases from V and 2 bases from J; junction bases left unmatched: 7. Germline V gene sequence: CDR1 DFQATT, CDR2 SNEGSKA (reference sequence). This CDR3 is CSAKQSGGFTDTQYF. CDR3 nucleotide sequence: TGCAGTGCTAAGCAGAGCGGGGGGTTCACAGATACGCAGTATTTT.

This clonotype appeared many times. The chain recombines TRBV11-2 with TRBJ1-2; TRBD1 agrees at 8 bases. CDR1 and CDR2 from the germline V gene are SGHAT and FQNNGV. Unmatched junction bases numbered 13, after V lost 5 bases and J lost 8 bases. CDR3 size: 15 residues. CDR3 region: CASSAGDRSAGGYTF. The CDR3 DNA reads TGTGCCAGCAGCGCCGGGGACAGGTCCGCGGGGGGCTACACCTTC.

This clonotype was seen many times. The rearrangement joins TRBV12-3 or TRBV12-4 to TRBJ2-1; TRBD2 might be the D (6 bases). The ends were cut back, 3 bases at V and 6 bases at J, with 9 bases in the middle. The CDR3 has 13 residues. DNA of the CDR3: TGTGCCAGCAGTTTCCGGGAGTCCAATGAGCAGTTCTTC. Residues: CASSFRESNEQFF.

This clonotype has ten or more counts. J is TRBJ1-4 and V is TRBV15, with D perhaps TRBD1 (6 bases). Deletions cut 3 bases from V and 7 bases from J, with 12 bases between. The CDR3 extends over 14 amino acids. The germline gives CDR1 LNHNV, CDR2 YYDKDF (reference sequence). The CDR3 protein is CATSSRDMGEKLFF. The CDR3 DNA is TGTGCCACCAGCAGCCGGGACATGGGTGAAAAACTGTTTTTT.

This clonotype was picked up many times. V usage is TRBV5-1 and J usage is TRBJ1-1; tentatively, D is TRBD1 (6 bases). Trimming cost V 2 bases and J 5 bases, with 13 bases left between them. The germline V gene has CDR1 SGHRS and CDR2 YFSETQ. The CDR3 covers 14 residues. The CDR3, as DNA: TGCGCCAGCAGCTTCGGGGGCTTTGGGACTGAAGCTTTCTTT. As protein: CASSFGGFGTEAFF.

Ten or more counts support this clonotype. The gene calls are TRBV20-1 and TRBJ2-3; 9 bases fit TRBD2. Germline loops: CDR1 DFQATT, CDR2 SNEGSKA (reference sequence). Losses at the gene ends were 5 bases for V and 3 bases for J; bases not matched to a gene: 12. The CDR3 is made up of 16 amino acids. The CDR3: CSAPYRLAGWTDTQYF. Here the CDR3 DNA reads TGCAGTGCTCCATACCGTCTAGCGGGATGGACAGATACGCAGTATTTT.

This clonotype was recorded at least ten times. The genes are TRBV27 and TRBJ1-1; maybe TRBD1 (5 bases). The CDR3 loop spans 13 amino acids. From germline, CDR1 is MNHEY and CDR2 SMNVEV (reference sequence). The V end lost 6 bases, the J end lost 2 bases, and 10 bases lay between the germline ends. For the CDR3, the DNA is TGTGCCAGCAGACAGACAGCCAACACTGAAGCTTTCTTT. As protein: CASRQTANTEAFF.

This clonotype has at least ten counts. This sequence joins TRBV20-1 and TRBJ1-1; D is ambiguous. This CDR3 spans 13 amino acids. Germline CDR1 is DFQATT and CDR2 is SNEGSKA (reference sequence). Deletions cut 6 bases from V and 2 bases from J, with 13 bases between. CDR3 protein: CSALSGANTEAFF. The CDR3 bases are TGCAGTGCCCTAAGCGGTGCCAACACTGAAGCTTTCTTT.

This clonotype was counted at least ten times. The chain employs TRBV20-1 and TRBJ2-3, with 9 bases that match TRBD2. Trimming removed 6 bases from V and 2 bases from J; junction bases left unmatched: 6. Germline loops: CDR1 DFQATT, CDR2 SNEGSKA (reference sequence). There are 14 residues in the CDR3. CDR3 sequence (DNA): TGCAGTGCCAAGCTAGCGGGATACACAGATACGCAGTATTTT. This codes for CSAKLAGYTDTQYF.

The rearrangement joins TRBV19 to TRBJ2-1, with D unclear. There are 14 residues in the CDR3. Trimming left V 3 bases short and J 9 bases short, with 15 bases between. CDR1 and CDR2 (germline): LNHDA, SQIVND (reference sequence). The CDR3 DNA is TGTGCCAGTAGTATTGTGGTAGCATTCGGTGAGCAGTTCTTC. Translating gives CASSIVVAFGEQFF. Full variable domain (rest looked up from reference TRBV19 and TRBJ2-1): DGGITQSPKYLFRKEGQNVTLSCEQNLNHDAMYWYRQDPGQGLRLIYYSQIVNDFQKGDIAEGYSVSREKKESFPLTVTSAQKNPTAFYLCASSIVVAFGEQFFGPGTRLTVL.

This clonotype was observed many times. The chain uses TRBV6-5 and TRBJ2-1; perhaps TRBD2 as D (5 bases). Germline V lookup: CDR1 MNHEY, CDR2 SVGAGI. The CDR3 runs to 15 residues. Trimming took 0 bases from V and 3 from J, leaving 9 bases between them. The CDR3 DNA follows: TGTGCCAGCAGTTACTCGGCGGGCAGCTACAATGAGCAGTTCTTC. Its protein is CASSYSAGSYNEQFF.

This clonotype was found many times. The CDR3 loop is CASSPQGRPNTGELFF. CDR3 DNA sequence: TGTGCCAGCAGTCCACAGGGTAGGCCGAACACCGGGGAGCTGTTTTTT. The chain joins TRBV12-3 or TRBV12-4 to TRBJ2-2, with D maybe TRBD1 (6 bases). The CDR3 totals 16 residues. V lost 5 bases to trimming and J lost 0 bases, with 13 bases between them.

This clonotype is termed medium-sized. The genes are TRBV5-5 and TRBJ1-1; D ambiguous. The length of the CDR3 is 14 residues. Germline loops: CDR1 SGHKS, CDR2 YYEKEE (reference sequence). Trimming removed 0 bases from V and 4 bases from J, with 10 bases in between. In DNA, the CDR3 is TGTGCCAGCAGCTTGGCCTACACAGTCACTGAAGCTTTCTTT. Protein sequence: CASSLAYTVTEAFF.

There are many counts of this clonotype. This chain uses TRBV10-3 with TRBJ2-7; D is unclear. V lost 0 bases and J lost 0, with 15 bases in between. This CDR3 region has 17 residues. From germline, CDR1 is ENHRY and CDR2 SYGVKD. In DNA form, the CDR3 reads TGTGCCATCAGTGAGTCGAACTTCTACACTACCTCCTACGAGCAGTACTTC. As protein: CAISESNFYTTSYEQYF.

This clonotype has a count of ten or more. This sequence joins TRBV7-8 and TRBJ2-7; TRBD2 agrees at 13 bases. CDR1 is SGHVS, CDR2 FQNEAQ, per germline. This CDR3 is 15 amino acids long. V lost 4 bases and J lost 6; bases outside the gene matches: 6. The CDR3 coding sequence is TGTGCCAGCAGCTACGGACTAGCGGGAGATTCCGAGCAGTACTTC. It translates to CASSYGLAGDSEQYF.

This clonotype has at least ten counts. This sequence joins TRBV5-8 and TRBJ1-5; D not certain. CDR3 size: 13 residues. Germline V gene sequence: CDR1 SGHTS, CDR2 YDEGEE. V lost 4 bases, J lost 3 bases, and 8 bases lay in between. The CDR3: CASSLDLNQPQHF. For the CDR3, the DNA is TGTGCCAGCAGCCTGGATCTCAATCAGCCCCAGCATTTT.

CDR3 nucleotides: TGTGCCAGCAGAAAGGGAGGGGGGGTCGGCCTCTACGAGCAGTACTTC. It codes for CASRKGGGVGLYEQYF. The chain uses TRBV27 and TRBJ2-7; D is perhaps TRBD2 (7 bases). This CDR3 is 16 amino acids long. The germline V and J ends were trimmed by 6 bases and 3 bases, with 21 bases remaining between them. Germline CDR1 is MNHEY and CDR2 is SMNVEV (reference sequence).

This clonotype has ten or more counts. CDR3 in amino acids: CASSLQVAAESTDTQYF. The CDR3 DNA sequence: TGTGCCAGCAGCCTCCAAGTCGCGGCGGAAAGCACAGATACGCAGTATTTT. The V call is TRBV7-9, the J call TRBJ2-3; no firm D call. Germline V gene sequence: CDR1 SEHNR, CDR2 FQNEAQ (reference sequence). The CDR3 has 17 amino acids. Deletions cut 5 bases from V and 0 bases from J, with 18 bases between.

Concerning this clonotype: This may arise from a read error, as a much more abundant clone is one base away. The CDR3 DNA sequence: TGCAGTGCTAGCAACCTCAACTATGGCTACACCTTC. Protein: CSASNLNYGYTF. J is TRBJ1-2 and V is TRBV20-1; no definite D call. V shed 3 bases and J shed 2 bases, with 7 bases lying between them. CDR3 size: 12 residues. Germline V gene data show CDR1 as DFQATT and CDR2 as SNEGSKA (reference sequence).

This clonotype was seen once. It is likely a read error, because the conserved phenylalanine at the end of the CDR3 is missing. The rearrangement uses TRBV12-3 or TRBV12-4 and TRBJ1-2, with D hard to call. Trimming took 5 bases from V and 5 from J, leaving 18 bases between them. This CDR3 comprises 15 residues. The CDR3 bases are TGTGCCAGCAGTACCCCACCTACTTCGGTTTATGGCTACACCTAC. Translation gives CASSTPPTSVYGYTY.

Regarding this clonotype: One base away lies a much larger clone, so this may be a sequencing read error. The J gene is TRBJ1-2, the V gene TRBV7-8; D remains unclear. The CDR3 loop spans 16 amino acids. The germline V gene encodes CDR1 SGHVS and CDR2 FQNEAQ. The germline V and J ends were trimmed by 5 bases and 1 base, with 17 bases remaining between them. As DNA, the CDR3 is TGTGCCAGCAGCCCGCAATCAGACCGTTATAACTATGGCTACACCTTC. Protein: CASSPQSDRYNYGYTF.

This clonotype was counted many times. The CDR3 region is CASSTQGKIGNTIYF. CDR3 DNA: TGTGCCAGCAGCACACAGGGAAAGATTGGAAACACCATATATTTT. The V call is TRBV6-5, the J call TRBJ1-3; the D gene is possibly TRBD1 (6 bases). CDR1 is MNHEY and CDR2 is SVGAGI in the germline V gene. The CDR3 spans 15 residues. The V and J ends lost 6 bases and 3 bases respectively, with 15 bases between them.

For this clonotype: This likely comes from a read error, as the CDR3 has no conserved phenylalanine or tryptophan at its end. J is TRBJ2-1 and V is TRBV5-1; 9 nucleotides align to TRBD2. The CDR3 spans 17 residues. V lost 4 bases to trimming and J lost 10 bases; unmatched junction nucleotides: 18. Germline-derived CDR1 and CDR2 are SGHRS and YFSETQ. The DNA of the CDR3 is TGCGCCAGCAGCCAAGATCCCAAGATAGCGGGAGTATGGGAGCAGTTCAAC. This sequence encodes CASSQDPKIAGVWEQFN.

This clonotype was seen at least ten times. The chain has TRBV11-2 and TRBJ1-3; D remains ambiguous. The V and J ends lost 8 bases and 0 bases respectively, with 11 bases between them. The CDR3 is 14 residues long. The germline V gene has CDR1 SGHAT and CDR2 FQNNGV. The CDR3 DNA sequence: TGTGCCAGCGAAAAGGTGTTCTCTGGAAACACCATATATTTT. Translated, it gives CASEKVFSGNTIYF. The complete variable domain, with remaining parts taken from reference TRBV11-2 and TRBJ1-3, reads EAGVAQSPRYKIIEKRQSVAFWCNPISGHATLYWYQQILGQGPKLLIQFQNNGVVDDSQLPKDRFSAERLKGVDSTLKIQPAKLEDSAVYLCASEKVFSGNTIYFGEGSWLTVV.